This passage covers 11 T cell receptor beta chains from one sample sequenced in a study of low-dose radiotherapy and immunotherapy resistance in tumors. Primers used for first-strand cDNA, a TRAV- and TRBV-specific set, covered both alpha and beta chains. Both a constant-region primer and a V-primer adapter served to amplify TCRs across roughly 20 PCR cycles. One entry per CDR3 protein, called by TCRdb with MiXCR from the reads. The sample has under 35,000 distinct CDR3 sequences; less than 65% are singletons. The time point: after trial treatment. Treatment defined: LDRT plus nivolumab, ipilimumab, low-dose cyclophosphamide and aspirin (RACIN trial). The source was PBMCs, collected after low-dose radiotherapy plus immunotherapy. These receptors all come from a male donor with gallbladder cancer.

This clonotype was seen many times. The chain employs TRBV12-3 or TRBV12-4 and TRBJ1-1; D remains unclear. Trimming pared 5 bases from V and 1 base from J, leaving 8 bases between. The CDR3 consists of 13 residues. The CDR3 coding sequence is TGTGCCAGCAGTCTCGGAAAGAACACTGAAGCTTTCTTT. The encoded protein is CASSLGKNTEAFF.

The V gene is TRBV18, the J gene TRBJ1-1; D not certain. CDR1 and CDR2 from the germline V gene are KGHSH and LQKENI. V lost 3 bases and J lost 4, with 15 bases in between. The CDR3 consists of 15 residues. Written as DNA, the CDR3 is TGTGCCAGCTCACCCTCTAAGGCAGCAGTCACTGAAGCTTTCTTT. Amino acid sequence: CASSPSKAAVTEAFF.

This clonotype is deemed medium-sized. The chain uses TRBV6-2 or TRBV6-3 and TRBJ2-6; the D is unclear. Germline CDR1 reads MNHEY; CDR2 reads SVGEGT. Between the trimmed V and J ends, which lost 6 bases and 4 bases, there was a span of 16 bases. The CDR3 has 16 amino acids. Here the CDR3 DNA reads TGTGCCAGCAGCAAAGAGGACGCCTGCGGGGCCAACGTCCTGACTTTC. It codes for CASSKEDACGANVLTF.

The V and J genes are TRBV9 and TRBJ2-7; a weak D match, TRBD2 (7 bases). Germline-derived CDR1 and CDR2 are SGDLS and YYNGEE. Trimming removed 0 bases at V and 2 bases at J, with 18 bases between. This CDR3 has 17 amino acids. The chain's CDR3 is CASSVAAGASGPYEQYF. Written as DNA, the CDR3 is TGTGCCAGCAGCGTAGCTGCGGGGGCTAGCGGACCCTACGAGCAGTACTTC. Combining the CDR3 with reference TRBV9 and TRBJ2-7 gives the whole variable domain DSGVTQTPKHLITATGQRVTLRCSPRSGDLSVYWYQQSLDQGLQFLIQYYNGEERAKGNILERFSAQQFPDLHSELNLSSLELGDSALYFCASSVAAGASGPYEQYFGPGTRLTVT.

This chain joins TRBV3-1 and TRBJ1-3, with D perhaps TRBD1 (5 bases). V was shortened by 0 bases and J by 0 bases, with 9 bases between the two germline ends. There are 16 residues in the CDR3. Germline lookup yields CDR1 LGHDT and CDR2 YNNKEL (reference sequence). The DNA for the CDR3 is TGTGCCAGCAGCCAAGAGTGGACATTCTCTGGAAACACCATATATTTT. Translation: CASSQEWTFSGNTIYF.

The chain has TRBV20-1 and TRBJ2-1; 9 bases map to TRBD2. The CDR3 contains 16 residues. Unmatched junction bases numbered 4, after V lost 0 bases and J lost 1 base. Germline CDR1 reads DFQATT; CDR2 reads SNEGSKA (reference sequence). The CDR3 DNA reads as TGCAGTGCTAGAGATTGGCGGGAGGGATCCTACAATGAGCAGTTCTTC. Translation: CSARDWREGSYNEQFF.

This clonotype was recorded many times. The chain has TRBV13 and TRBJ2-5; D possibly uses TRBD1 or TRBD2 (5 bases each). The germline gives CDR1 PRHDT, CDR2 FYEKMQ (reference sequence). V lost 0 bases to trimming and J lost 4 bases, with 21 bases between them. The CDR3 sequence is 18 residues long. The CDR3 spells CASSLGLRGVRGGETQYF. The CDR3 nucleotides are TGTGCCAGCAGCTTAGGCCTCAGAGGGGTGAGGGGTGGAGAGACCCAGTACTTC.

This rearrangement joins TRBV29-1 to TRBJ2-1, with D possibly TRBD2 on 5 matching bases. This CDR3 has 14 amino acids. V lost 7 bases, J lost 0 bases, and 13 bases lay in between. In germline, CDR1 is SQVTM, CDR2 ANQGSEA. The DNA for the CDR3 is TGCAGCGGCTCGAGAGCGGCCTCCTACAATGAGCAGTTCTTC. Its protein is CSGSRAASYNEQFF.

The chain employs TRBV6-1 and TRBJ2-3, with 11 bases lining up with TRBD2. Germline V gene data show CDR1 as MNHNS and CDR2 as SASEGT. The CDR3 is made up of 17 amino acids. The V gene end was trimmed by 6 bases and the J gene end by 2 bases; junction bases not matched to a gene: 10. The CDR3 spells CASSATSGGLITDTQYF. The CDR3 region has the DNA TGTGCCAGCAGCGCTACTAGCGGGGGCCTCATCACAGATACGCAGTATTTT.

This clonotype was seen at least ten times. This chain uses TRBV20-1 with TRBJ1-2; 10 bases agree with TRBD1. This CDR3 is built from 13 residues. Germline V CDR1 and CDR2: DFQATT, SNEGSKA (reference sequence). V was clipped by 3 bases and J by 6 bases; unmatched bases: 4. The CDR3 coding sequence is TGCAGTGCTAGGGCTGGACAGGGGGATGGCTACACCTTC. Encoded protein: CSARAGQGDGYTF.

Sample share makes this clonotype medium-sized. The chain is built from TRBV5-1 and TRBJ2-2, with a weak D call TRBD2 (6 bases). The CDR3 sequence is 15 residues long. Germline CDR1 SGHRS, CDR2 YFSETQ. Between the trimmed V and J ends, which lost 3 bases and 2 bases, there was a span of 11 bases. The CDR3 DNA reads TGCGCCAGCAGCTACGGGACTGGAAACACCGGGGAGCTGTTTTTT. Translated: CASSYGTGNTGELFF.